These T cell receptor beta chains were read from a single sample in a study of cytomegalovirus exposure and HLA in healthy donors. Here immunoSEQ multiplex PCR was the method, and the copy in TCRdb shows in-frame clones only, minus some. This table holds around 140,000 clones, about 74% found once. Sequenced: PBMCs. These receptors all stem from a woman aged 60 to 75 in good health and CMV-seronegative. The CDR3 runs from the conserved cysteine through the conserved F or W. A D gene is named only where the DNA matches it firmly. Size tells how often a clone was seen (once, few, many) or the class of an expanded clone, and some rows leave it out.

V gene	clone size	D gene	J gene	CDR3 protein	CDR3 DNA
TRBV28	NA	NA	TRBJ1-6	CASSLVGSPLHF	TGTGCCAGCAGTTTAGTCGGTTCACCCCTCCACTTT
TRBV28	once	TRBD1	TRBJ1-4	CASTRAGGSNNEKLFF	TGTGCCAGCACCCGGGCAGGGGGTTCAAATAATGAAAAACTGTTTTTT
TRBV7-6	NA	TRBD1	TRBJ1-2	CASSLAGTGDYGYTF	TGTGCCAGCAGCTTAGCCGGGACAGGGGACTATGGCTACACCTTC
TRBV5-1	NA	NA	TRBJ2-2	CASGKGSEGTGELFF	TGCGCCAGCGGTAAGGGATCGGAGGGTACCGGGGAGCTGTTTTTT
TRBV25-1	NA	TRBD2	TRBJ2-5	CASGGLAGEAETQYF	TGTGCCAGCGGGGGACTAGCGGGAGAAGCGGAGACCCAGTACTTC
TRBV7-9	NA	TRBD1	TRBJ1-4	CASSPWTGPLEKLFF	TGTGCCAGCAGCCCCTGGACAGGGCCCCTTGAAAAACTGTTTTTT
TRBV5-5	NA	TRBD2	TRBJ2-7	CASSLVSSGSYEQYF	TGTGCCAGCAGCTTGGTGTCTAGCGGGAGTTACGAGCAGTACTTC
TRBV5-1	NA	NA	TRBJ2-1	CASSLAGGGANEQFF	TGCGCCAGCAGCTTGGCAGGCGGGGGCGCCAATGAGCAGTTCTTC
TRBV5-1	NA	NA	TRBJ2-2	CASSGGLPNTGELFF	TGCGCCAGCAGCGGGGGACTTCCGAACACCGGGGAGCTGTTTTTT
TRBV9	NA	TRBD1	TRBJ1-2	CASSVGQGGGYTF	TGTGCCAGCAGCGTAGGACAGGGCGGTGGCTACACCTTC
TRBV27	NA	NA	TRBJ2-7	CASSLTREGESSYEQYF	TGTGCCAGCAGTTTAACCAGGGAGGGGGAAAGCTCCTACGAGCAGTACTTC
TRBV5-8	NA	NA	TRBJ2-7	CASKARGGSLGQYF	TGTGCCAGCAAGGCGCGCGGGGGCTCCCTCGGGCAGTACTTC
TRBV28	once	TRBD1	TRBJ1-4	CASRGQPGEKLFF	TGTGCCAGTAGGGGACAGCCAGGTGAAAAACTGTTTTTT
TRBV29-1	NA	NA	TRBJ2-1	CSVVSGYTSNEQFF	TGCAGCGTTGTAAGCGGCTATACGAGTAATGAGCAGTTCTTC
TRBV19	NA	TRBD1	TRBJ2-1	CASSIVAGGEQFF	TGTGCCAGTAGTATAGTGGCAGGGGGTGAGCAGTTCTTC
TRBV27	NA	TRBD1	TRBJ2-7	CASSPRPGQGRYEQYF	TGTGCCAGCAGTCCACGCCCGGGACAGGGCCGGTACGAGCAGTACTTC
TRBV20-1	NA	NA	TRBJ2-7	CSAIPTYEQYF	TGCAGTGCTATTCCTACCTACGAGCAGTACTTC
TRBV5-4	NA	TRBD1	TRBJ2-7	CASSLRGTGLTYEQYF	TGTGCCAGCAGCTTGAGGGGGACAGGGCTCACCTACGAGCAGTACTTC
TRBV18	NA	NA	TRBJ2-7	CASSPTSSGEQYF	TGTGCCAGCTCACCCACCTCTTCGGGAGAGCAGTACTTC
TRBV19	NA	NA	TRBJ2-5	CASSRQDIATQYF	TGTGCCAGTTCCAGACAGGATATCGCGACCCAGTACTTC
TRBV29-1	NA	NA	TRBJ1-2	CSVEAEGYTF	TGCAGCGTTGAAGCTGAGGGCTACACCTTC
TRBV5-1	NA	TRBD1	TRBJ2-2	CASSSGTGNTGELFF	TGCGCCAGCAGCTCCGGGACAGGGAACACCGGGGAGCTGTTTTTT
TRBV5-8	few	TRBD1	TRBJ1-2	CASSLVPGQGYGYTF	TGTGCCAGCAGCTTGGTCCCGGGACAGGGCTATGGCTACACCTTC